One and the same sample provided the 13 T cell receptor beta chains below, sequenced in a study of vaccination effects on CD4 cells after COVID-19. Following 10 days of culture, CD4+ T cells were isolated. The antigens for these receptors are not known. TCRdb's table, derived via immunoSEQ multiplex PCR, lists solely in-frame clones and lacks some. The repertoire holds about 38,000 clones, over 80% seen once, with roughly 3% in the top ten. Sequencing used CD4+ T cells from PBMCs cultured without peptide, obtained before COVID-19 vaccination. These receptor sequences come from a human donor who received a COVID-19 vaccine.

This clone is a singleton in its sample. The chain links TRBV5-4 to TRBJ1-2, with 9 bases identical to TRBD1. J was trimmed by 2 bases and V by 4 bases; bases with no gene match: 6. Per germline, CDR1 SGHNT and CDR2 YYREEE (reference sequence). This CDR3 is 15 amino acids long. The CDR3: CASSSAGQGNYGYTF. CDR3 nucleotide sequence: TGTGCCAGCAGCAGTGCGGGACAGGGCAACTATGGCTACACCTTC.

This rearrangement joins TRBV4-1 to TRBJ2-7; 16 bases are shared with TRBD2. CDR1 MGHRA and CDR2 YSYEKL come from the germline V gene. With V trimmed by 0 bases and J by 5 bases, 4 bases remained unmatched. This CDR3 has 17 amino acids. CDR3 region: CASSQDKGLAGGNEQYV. The CDR3 nucleotides are TGCGCCAGCAGCCAAGATAAGGGACTAGCGGGGGGGAACGAGCAGTACGTC.

The CDR3 DNA reads as TGTGCCAGCAACCCCGGGGGGGCTAATGAAAAACTGTTTTTT. The encoded protein is CASNPGGANEKLFF. The chain couples TRBV6-2 or TRBV6-3 to TRBJ1-4; TRBD1 is a possible D gene (5 bases). CDR3 size: 14 residues. Germline assignment: CDR1 MNHEY and CDR2 SVGEGT. V dropped 7 bases and J dropped 3 bases, with 12 bases sitting between them.

The chain couples TRBV6-5 to TRBJ1-3; 8 bases match TRBD1. V shed 10 bases, J shed 3 bases, and the junction held 2 bases outside the gene matches. The length of the CDR3 is 12 residues. Germline V gene data show CDR1 as MNHEY and CDR2 as SVGAGI. CDR3 DNA sequence: TGTGCCACCACAGGGGGTGGAAACACCATATATTTT. This gives the protein CATTGGGNTIYF.

This chain connects TRBV7-8 to TRBJ1-1; no clear D. Germline CDR1 is SGHVS and CDR2 is FQNEAQ. CDR3 length: 14 amino acids. V was pared by 4 bases and J by 0 bases, with 9 bases between. The CDR3 is CASSWVGMNTEAFF. The DNA for the CDR3 is TGTGCCAGCAGCTGGGTCGGCATGAACACTGAAGCTTTCTTT.

The chain has TRBV5-4 and TRBJ2-5, with unresolved D. Between the trimmed V and J ends, which lost 2 bases and 0 bases, there was a span of 8 bases. The CDR3 length is 14 residues. Germline V gives CDR1 SGHNT, CDR2 YYREEE (reference sequence). This CDR3 is CASSLQKNQETQYF. The CDR3 region has the DNA TGTGCCAGCAGCTTACAGAAAAACCAAGAGACCCAGTACTTC.

This clone was counted only a few times. The rearrangement links TRBV3-1 (or the pseudogene TRBV3-2) to TRBJ2-7; no firm D call. This CDR3 has 16 amino acids. The ends were cut back, 3 bases at V and 2 bases at J, with 17 bases in the middle. Germline CDR1 and CDR2: LGHDT and YNNKEL (reference sequence). The CDR3 here is CASSHCPIQCAYEQYV. The CDR3 DNA sequence: TGTGCCAGCAGCCACTGCCCCATCCAGTGCGCCTACGAGCAGTACGTC.

This clone occurred a few times. The chain employs TRBV5-1 and TRBJ1-1, with a weak D call TRBD1 (6 bases). This CDR3 contains 14 residues. The germline CDR1 and CDR2 sequences are SGHRS and YFSETQ. V lost 2 bases and J lost 4, with 12 bases in between. CDR3 coding DNA: TGCGCCAGCAGCTTCTCAGGGGTTGCCACTGAAGCTTTCTTT. It specifies CASSFSGVATEAFF. Filled out from reference TRBV5-1 and TRBJ1-1, the complete variable domain reads KAGVTQTPRYLIKTRGQQVTLSCSPISGHRSVSWYQQTPGQGLQFLFEYFSETQRNKGNFPGRFSGRQFSNSRSEMNVSTLELGDSALYLCASSFSGVATEAFFGQGTRLTVV.

The chain carries TRBV25-1 and TRBJ1-1, with TRBD1 as a possible D gene (6 bases). V dropped 6 bases and J dropped 3 bases, with 11 bases sitting between them. Germline CDR1 and CDR2: MGHDK and SYGVNS. This CDR3 spans 13 amino acids. The CDR3 region is CASSQQGYTEAFF. The CDR3 coding sequence is TGTGCCAGCAGCCAACAGGGATACACTGAAGCTTTCTTT.

The chain has TRBV27 and TRBJ2-2; tentative D call: TRBD1 (6 bases). Germline CDR1 MNHEY, CDR2 SMNVEV (reference sequence). V lost 7 bases and J 5 bases, leaving 23 bases between the germline ends. This CDR3 has 17 residues. The CDR3: CASTLRVGATKTGELFF. The CDR3 DNA reads as TGTGCCAGCACCTTAAGGGTGGGGGCCACTAAGACCGGGGAGCTGTTTTTT.

V gene TRBV12-5 combines with J gene TRBJ2-1, with D perhaps TRBD2 (6 bases). The V gene's germline CDR1 is LGHNT and CDR2 FRNRAP. The CDR3 loop spans 14 amino acids. Trimming left V 7 bases short and J 2 bases short, with 12 bases between. CDR3 coding DNA: TGTGCTAGTGCGCCTAGCGTCACCTACAATGAGCAGTTCTTC. Its translation is CASAPSVTYNEQFF.

Details on this clone: This specimen includes other DNA sequences encoding the same CDR3. The chain carries TRBV5-4 and TRBJ2-3; the D is unclear. From germline, CDR1 is SGHNT and CDR2 YYREEE (reference sequence). V was pared by 0 bases and J by 0 bases, with 2 bases between. The CDR3 extends over 13 amino acids. CDR3 protein: CASSLDSTDTQYF. The CDR3 DNA reads as TGTGCCAGCAGCTTGGATAGCACAGATACGCAGTATTTT. The whole variable domain, remainder taken from reference TRBV5-4 and TRBJ2-3, is ETGVTQSPTHLIKTRGQQVTLRCSSQSGHNTVSWYQQALGQGPQFIFQYYREEENGRGNFPPRFSGLQFPNYSSELNVNALELDDSALYLCASSLDSTDTQYFGPGTRLTVL.

This rearrangement joins TRBV19 to TRBJ2-5; D unresolved. V was pared by 6 bases and J by 5 bases, with 13 bases between. The CDR3 has 13 amino acids. Germline V gives CDR1 LNHDA, CDR2 SQIVND (reference sequence). In DNA, the CDR3 is TGTGCCAGTAGCCGTGGCCATTACGAGACCCAGTACTTC. Amino acid sequence: CASSRGHYETQYF. Full variable domain (rest looked up from reference TRBV19 and TRBJ2-5): DGGITQSPKYLFRKEGQNVTLSCEQNLNHDAMYWYRQDPGQGLRLIYYSQIVNDFQKGDIAEGYSVSREKKESFPLTVTSAQKNPTAFYLCASSRGHYETQYFGPGTRLLVL.